The clone carrying this T cell receptor beta chain is a singleton in its sample. These data are taken from a study of blood T cell repertoires in COVID-19. In the source study's methods: By means of reference gene primer amplification, nucleated cell counts were estimated. The protocol was immunoSEQ multiplex PCR, while the TCRdb copy is restricted to in-frame clones and leaves out a portion. From that table come the V and J calls and clone size; the DNA was used to work out D and trimming. The sample lists about 25,000 clones, around 80% occurring once. Germline V gives CDR1 SGHKS, CDR2 YYEKEE (reference sequence). This CDR3 spans 16 amino acids. Trimming removed 0 bases at V and 2 bases at J, with 14 bases between.

This clonotype originated in a woman older than 75 with acute or convalescent COVID-19. This chain joins TRBV5-5 and TRBJ1-2, with D hard to call. The sequencing input was peripheral blood. The CDR3 sequence: CASSLVLAPSNYGYTF. The CDR3 DNA reads TGTGCCAGCAGCTTGGTCTTAGCGCCATCCAACTATGGCTACACCTTC.